The sequence of this TCR beta chain was determined in a study of OX40 agonist ivuxolimab in advanced cancers. Study in general: Intravenous ivuxolimab at 0.01 to 10 mg/kg was given to patients every 2 weeks. The diagnoses of dose-escalation patients were hepatocellular carcinoma, melanoma, renal cell or head and neck cancer. General study points: Among the least clonally expanded were partial responders at 0.1-3.0 mg/kg. At doses 0.1 to 3.0 mg/kg, CD4+ and CD8+ clones expanded.

The method was immunoSEQ multiplex PCR; TCRdb's version includes in-frame clones alone and lacks a portion of them. This table holds tens of thousands of clones, approximately 86% found once. Comments on this clone: The antigen remains undetermined.

V was clipped by 6 bases and J by 1 base, with 7 bases between them. Germline V gene data show CDR1 as MNHEY and CDR2 as SVGAGI. This CDR3 has 13 amino acids. This material consisted of CD4+ or CD8+ T cells sorted from blood, taken in a trial of the OX40 agonist ivuxolimab. This clonotype originated in an adult with an advanced solid tumor such as melanoma, head and neck, liver or kidney cancer. The V call is TRBV6-5, the J call TRBJ1-5, with D tentatively TRBD1 (6 bases). Here the CDR3 DNA reads TGTGCCAGCAGAACAGGGAGCAATCAGCCCCAGCATTTT. The encoded protein is CASRTGSNQPQHF.